The 30 T cell receptor beta chains below all came from one sample that was sequenced in a study of blood T cell repertoires in COVID-19. Assay used: immunoSEQ multiplex PCR; TCRdb lists only in-frame clones, some missing. This sample has some 160,000 clones, with roughly 80% found just once. Sequenced: PBMCs or T cells enriched from blood (not recorded which). Every receptor here comes from a woman aged 40 to 50 who had recovered from COVID-19.

The chain carries TRBV11-1 and TRBJ2-7; D might be TRBD2 (6 bases). Looked up from germline, CDR1 is SGHAT and CDR2 is FQDESV (reference sequence). The CDR3 totals 15 residues. V was pared by 4 bases and J by 3 bases, with 16 bases between. The DNA of the CDR3 is TGTGCCAGCAGCTGGCGGGGTAGCGGAGACTACGAGCAGTACTTC. It specifies CASSWRGSGDYEQYF.

The chain couples TRBV20-1 to TRBJ1-2; 10 bases match TRBD1. The J segment lost 4 bases and the V segment lost 3 bases, leaving 8 bases of the junction unmatched. Per germline, CDR1 DFQATT and CDR2 SNEGSKA (reference sequence). CDR3 length equals 15 residues. The CDR3 nucleotides read TGCAGTGCTAGTCTCGGGACAGGGGAGGGCTATGGCTACACCTTC. It is translated as CSASLGTGEGYGYTF.

The CDR3 loop is CASSGDRPESYF. As DNA, the CDR3 is TGCGCCAGCAGTGGGGACAGGCCAGAGTCATATTTT. The rearrangement links TRBV5-1 to TRBJ2-3, with 8 bases aligning to TRBD1. CDR3 length: 12 residues. The germline V gene has CDR1 SGHRS and CDR2 YFSETQ. J gave up 15 bases and V 5 bases, and 11 bases lay outside the gene matches.

This chain uses TRBV7-8 with TRBJ2-3, with D perhaps TRBD2 (6 bases). V was clipped by 1 base and J by 10 bases, with 12 bases between them. Per the germline V gene, CDR1 is SGHVS and CDR2 is FQNEAQ. This CDR3 spans 13 amino acids. The CDR3, as DNA: TGTGCCAGCAGCTTAGGGAGACTAGGACCGCAGTATTTT. It is translated as CASSLGRLGPQYF.

This clone was observed a handful of times. The rearrangement uses TRBV3-1 (or the pseudogene TRBV3-2) and TRBJ1-1; TRBD1 might be the D (5 bases). Trimming left V 3 bases short and J 11 bases short, with 13 bases between. Germline-derived CDR1 and CDR2 are LGHDT and YNNKEL (reference sequence). The CDR3 consists of 12 residues. CDR3 region: CASSHQDRSAFF. The CDR3 nucleotides read TGTGCCAGCAGCCACCAAGACAGATCGGCTTTCTTT.

The chain couples TRBV4-2 to TRBJ2-1; TRBD1 agrees at 12 bases. CDR3 size: 17 residues. Trimming cost V 1 base and J 5 bases; bases outside gene matches: 6. Germline lookup yields CDR1 LGHNA and CDR2 YNFKEQ. The chain's CDR3 is CASSQATGTGGHNEQFF. The CDR3 DNA follows: TGTGCCAGCAGCCAAGCTACGGGGACAGGGGGCCACAATGAGCAGTTCTTC.

J is TRBJ2-2 and V is TRBV5-1; 14 bases fit TRBD2. J gave up 7 bases and V 7 bases, and 3 bases lay outside the gene matches. There are 14 residues in the CDR3. The germline V gene encodes CDR1 SGHRS and CDR2 YFSETQ. CDR3 loop: CASGTSGSYGELFF. The DNA of the CDR3 is TGCGCCAGCGGGACTAGCGGGAGTTACGGGGAGCTGTTTTTT.

The count of this clone is one. The V call is TRBV19, the J call TRBJ1-1; a weak D match, TRBD1 (6 bases). Trimming cost V 9 bases and J 3 bases, with 14 bases left between them. The germline gives CDR1 LNHDA, CDR2 SQIVND (reference sequence). The CDR3 is 13 residues long. The CDR3: CASKLGGDTEAFF. The CDR3 DNA follows: TGTGCCAGCAAACTAGGGGGGGACACTGAAGCTTTCTTT.

The CDR3 here is CASSFGAGGGGEQYF. The DNA for the CDR3 is TGTGCCAGCAGCTTTGGCGCGGGAGGCGGGGGCGAGCAGTACTTC. The chain is built from TRBV5-6 and TRBJ2-7, with TRBD2 matching 8 bases. The junction had 10 bases not matched to a gene; V was cut back by 2 bases and J by 6 bases. CDR1 is SGHDT and CDR2 is YYEEEE in the germline V gene. This CDR3 spans 15 amino acids.

V is TRBV9 and J is TRBJ2-3; 11 bases agree with TRBD2. Germline assignment: CDR1 SGDLS and CDR2 YYNGEE. V shed 0 bases, J shed 1 base, and the junction held 1 base outside the gene matches. This CDR3 has 16 residues. Written as DNA, the CDR3 is TGTGCCAGCAGCGTAGTTAGCGGGGGGGGCACAGATACGCAGTATTTT. Amino acids: CASSVVSGGGTDTQYF.

The gene calls are TRBV5-1 and TRBJ2-4; weak D call: TRBD1 (6 bases). The CDR3 is made up of 15 amino acids. Between the trimmed V and J ends, which lost 4 bases and 6 bases, there was a span of 17 bases. Per the germline V gene, CDR1 is SGHRS and CDR2 is YFSETQ. CDR3 region: CASSRRDTATNIQYF. The CDR3 DNA is TGCGCCAGCAGCCGCCGGGACACCGCAACAAACATTCAGTACTTC.

This chain uses TRBV6-5 with TRBJ2-2, with D tentatively TRBD2 (7 bases). The CDR3 loop spans 13 amino acids. Trimming cost V 11 bases and J 4 bases, with 14 bases left between them. Germline V lookup: CDR1 MNHEY, CDR2 SVGAGI. CDR3 protein: CASEGGGTGELFF. In DNA form, the CDR3 reads TGTGCCTCAGAGGGGGGGGGCACCGGGGAGCTGTTTTTT.

The V and J genes are TRBV2 and TRBJ1-2; no firm D call. V lost 5 bases, J lost 7 bases, and 23 bases lay in between. CDR3 length: 16 residues. Germline V gives CDR1 SNHLY, CDR2 FYNNEI. CDR3 amino acids: CASSLSGGQFERGYTF. The CDR3 DNA sequence: TGTGCCAGCAGTTTGTCTGGCGGGCAGTTCGAGCGTGGCTACACCTTC.

This rearrangement joins TRBV7-3 to TRBJ2-1; 15 bases fit TRBD2. Per the germline V gene, CDR1 is SGHTA and CDR2 is FQGTGA. V dropped 4 bases and J dropped 7; count of bases not matched to a gene: 2. This CDR3 has 15 residues. CDR3: CASSSGLAGGNEQFF. The CDR3 region has the DNA TGTGCCAGCAGCTCGGGACTAGCGGGAGGTAATGAGCAGTTCTTC.

This clone was counted once. This sequence joins TRBV6-5 and TRBJ1-5, with a weak D call TRBD1 (5 bases). The germline gives CDR1 MNHEY, CDR2 SVGAGI. This CDR3 is built from 15 residues. Trimming stripped 0 bases from V and 4 bases from J, with 10 bases between. The CDR3 loop is CASSYSNRPNQPQHF. The CDR3 DNA reads TGTGCCAGCAGTTACTCAAACAGGCCTAATCAGCCCCAGCATTTT.

This clone appeared once. The rearrangement uses TRBV30 and TRBJ1-6, with 7 bases identical to TRBD1. The CDR3 is 15 residues long. Trimming removed 3 bases from V and 5 bases from J; junction bases left unmatched: 7. The V gene's germline CDR1 is GTSNPN and CDR2 SVGIG (reference sequence). CDR3 nucleotide sequence: TGTGCCTGGAGATGGCCGGGACAGCATAATTCACCCCTCCACTTT. This encodes CAWRWPGQHNSPLHF.

The rearrangement links TRBV19 to TRBJ1-5; D perhaps matches TRBD1 (6 bases). In germline, CDR1 is LNHDA, CDR2 SQIVND (reference sequence). The CDR3 spans 19 residues. Trimming took off 2 bases at V and 3 bases at J, with 23 bases between the two ends. The CDR3 is CASSIWGGKTGQLNQPQHF. CDR3 in DNA: TGTGCCAGTAGTATATGGGGTGGGAAAACGGGACAACTCAATCAGCCCCAGCATTTT.

CDR3 sequence reads: CAWSVRGGNQPQHF. The CDR3 nucleotides are TGTGCCTGGAGTGTTAGGGGTGGCAATCAGCCCCAGCATTTT. The chain couples TRBV30 to TRBJ1-5; possible D gene TRBD1, 5 bases. Per germline, CDR1 GTSNPN and CDR2 SVGIG (reference sequence). The CDR3 loop spans 14 amino acids. Trimming took 0 bases from V and 2 from J, leaving 8 bases between them.

V gene TRBV29-1 combines with J gene TRBJ1-1, with 11 bases lining up with TRBD1. CDR3 length equals 14 residues. Germline V CDR1 and CDR2: SQVTM, ANQGSEA. Trimming cost V 8 bases and J 5 bases; bases outside gene matches: 10. The CDR3 nucleotides read TGCAGCCTCCGAGGACAGGGGGCCTCGACTGAAGCTTTCTTT. Translated, it gives CSLRGQGASTEAFF. The whole variable domain, filled in from reference TRBV29-1 and TRBJ1-1, reads SAVISQKPSRDICQRGTSLTIQCQVDSQVTMMFWYRQQPGQSLTLIATANQGSEATYESGFVIDKFPISRPNLTFSTLTVSNMSPEDSSIYLCSLRGQGASTEAFFGQGTRLTVV.

The chain has TRBV11-2 and TRBJ1-3, with unresolved D. The CDR3 is made up of 15 amino acids. V gave up 8 bases and J gave up 0 bases, with 14 bases separating them. Germline V gene data show CDR1 as SGHAT and CDR2 as FQNNGV. The chain's CDR3 is CASSLWSSSGNTIYF. In DNA, the CDR3 is TGTGCCAGCTCCTTGTGGTCGAGCTCTGGAAACACCATATATTTT.

The chain couples TRBV11-2 to TRBJ1-2; TRBD1 is a possible D gene (5 bases). V gave up 4 bases and J gave up 4 bases, with 10 bases separating them. The length of the CDR3 is 13 residues. Per the germline V gene, CDR1 is SGHAT and CDR2 is FQNNGV. CDR3 region: CASSYRQFYGYTF. In nucleotides, the CDR3 is TGTGCCAGCAGCTATCGACAGTTCTATGGCTACACCTTC.

The J gene is TRBJ2-2, the V gene TRBV2; D is possibly TRBD2 (6 bases). CDR3 length equals 15 residues. The V gene lost 3 bases and the J gene lost 4 bases, with 12 bases spanning the gap. Germline CDR1 reads SNHLY; CDR2 reads FYNNEI. The CDR3 region is CASSETTRSTGELFF. Here the CDR3 DNA reads TGTGCCAGCAGTGAGACGACTAGAAGCACCGGGGAGCTGTTTTTT.

This clone showed up just once. The V call is TRBV7-9, the J call TRBJ2-7, with 10 bases lining up with TRBD2. The V gene's germline CDR1 is SEHNR and CDR2 FQNEAQ (reference sequence). The CDR3 is 15 residues long. Unmatched junction bases numbered 7, after V lost 5 bases and J lost 3 bases. In DNA form, the CDR3 reads TGTGCCAGCAGCCCTAGCGGGAGTGGGTTCTACGAGCAGTACTTC. It yields the protein CASSPSGSGFYEQYF.

The chain combines TRBV7-9 with TRBJ2-1; TRBD2 matches 11 bases. Germline loops: CDR1 SEHNR, CDR2 FQNEAQ (reference sequence). V lost 4 bases, J lost 4 bases, and 6 bases stayed unmatched. This CDR3 spans 16 amino acids. CDR3 residues: CASSSLAGGSYNEQFF. The DNA for the CDR3 is TGTGCCAGCAGCTCCCTAGCGGGGGGTAGTTACAATGAGCAGTTCTTC.

This clone was found once. V and J are TRBV11-2 and TRBJ2-2; 7 bases match TRBD1. CDR1 is SGHAT and CDR2 is FQNNGV in the germline V gene. V dropped 7 bases and J dropped 2; count of bases not matched to a gene: 4. The CDR3 is 14 amino acids. The DNA for the CDR3 is TGTGCCAGCACGGGGACAGCCAACACCGGGGAGCTGTTTTTT. This codes for CASTGTANTGELFF. Looking up the rest from reference TRBV11-2 and TRBJ2-2 gives the full variable domain: EAGVAQSPRYKIIEKRQSVAFWCNPISGHATLYWYQQILGQGPKLLIQFQNNGVVDDSQLPKDRFSAERLKGVDSTLKIQPAKLEDSAVYLCASTGTANTGELFFGEGSRLTVL.

The chain recombines TRBV15 with TRBJ2-1; 12 nucleotides align to TRBD2. The ends lost 7 bases at V and 7 bases at J; junction bases unmatched: 2. The CDR3 loop spans 13 amino acids. Germline values: CDR1 LNHNV, CDR2 YYDKDF (reference sequence). CDR3: CATTSGGANEQFF. CDR3 in DNA: TGTGCCACCACTAGCGGGGGGGCAAATGAGCAGTTCTTC.

J is TRBJ2-1 and V is TRBV21-1; the D call in the table, TRBD2, was not verified against the DNA. TRBV21-1 is a pseudogene segment. The CDR3 consists of 15 residues. CDR3 protein: CASISPSITYNEQFF. CDR3 nucleotides: TGTGCCAGCATTAGCCCTTCGATTACCTACAATGAGCAGTTCTTC.

On this clone: A much larger clonotype is one base distant, so this may be a read error. The rearrangement joins TRBV2 to TRBJ2-7; the match to TRBD1 covers 8 bases. The CDR3 loop spans 12 amino acids. Looked up from germline, CDR1 is SNHLY and CDR2 is FYNNEI. Losses at the gene ends were 4 bases for V and 9 bases for J; bases not matched to a gene: 5. The DNA for the CDR3 is TGTGCCAGCAGTGGGGACAGGCGTTGGCAGTACTTC. Translating it yields CASSGDRRWQYF.

V usage is TRBV27 and J usage is TRBJ2-1; 7 bases map to TRBD1. The CDR3 consists of 15 residues. V was pared by 5 bases and J by 4 bases, with 8 bases of the junction left unmatched. Germline-derived CDR1 and CDR2 are MNHEY and SMNVEV (reference sequence). The CDR3 DNA follows: TGTGCCAGCAGTCCCACCCGGGACAGTTACAATGAGCAGTTCTTC. This gives the protein CASSPTRDSYNEQFF.

This chain links TRBV4-1 with TRBJ2-1; 10 bases match TRBD2. Germline V gene lookup returns CDR1 MGHRA and CDR2 YSYEKL. This CDR3 contains 21 residues. Trimming took 0 bases from V and 3 from J; bases not matched to a gene: 17. CDR3 in amino acids: CASSQDRASGREGEGYNEQFF. Here the CDR3 DNA reads TGCGCCAGCAGCCAAGATCGAGCTAGCGGGAGAGAGGGGGAGGGCTACAATGAGCAGTTCTTC.